These 12 T cell receptor beta chains originate from one sample sequenced in a study of patients and donors after allogeneic stem cell transplantation. TCRdb fed the RT-PCR reads into MiXCR, producing one record per CDR3 protein. The table has over 200,000 distinct CDR3 sequences, around 40% seen once. Sequencing input: blood, either unsorted or a sorted T cell fraction (not recorded which). These receptors all stem from a human donor who was either an allogeneic HSCT recipient or a stem cell or donor lymphocyte infusion donor (not recorded which). It is not recorded whose cells these are; they may come from a transplant donor.

There are a few counts of this clonotype. The V and J genes are TRBV19 and TRBJ1-1; 9 nucleotides line up with TRBD1. V shed 5 bases and J 4 bases; nucleotides not matched to a gene: 5. CDR1 is LNHDA and CDR2 is SQIVND in the germline V gene (reference sequence). The CDR3 has 14 amino acids. The CDR3 DNA reads TGTGCCAGTAGTGATCCGGACAGGGGCACTGAAGCTTTCTTT. It specifies CASSDPDRGTEAFF.

This clonotype came up once. The chain couples TRBV28 to TRBJ2-7, with 7 nucleotides matching TRBD2. The CDR3 contains 16 residues. V was clipped by 4 bases and J by 0 bases; unmatched bases: 9. CDR1 MDHEN and CDR2 SYDVKM come from the germline V gene. CDR3 residues: CASSSLGGFPSYEQYF. The CDR3 DNA reads as TGTGCCAGCAGTTCCCTCGGGGGGTTCCCCTCCTACGAGCAGTACTTC. Full variable domain (remainder filled in from reference TRBV28 and TRBJ2-7): DVKVTQSSRYLVKRTGEKVFLECVQDMDHENMFWYRQDPGLGLRLIYFSYDVKMKEKGDIPEGYSVSREKKERFSLILESASTNQTSMYLCASSSLGGFPSYEQYFGPGTRLTVT.

The chain couples TRBV20-1 to TRBJ2-1; 9 bases agree with TRBD2. Germline loops: CDR1 DFQATT, CDR2 SNEGSKA (reference sequence). This CDR3 region has 16 residues. V trimming: 4 bases; J trimming: 1 base; junction bases outside the gene matches: 8. The chain's CDR3 is CSATRRGGFSYNEQFF. CDR3 bases: TGCAGTGCTACGAGGCGGGGGGGGTTTTCCTACAATGAGCAGTTCTTC.

The gene calls are TRBV28 and TRBJ2-5, with 7 positions matching TRBD2. Germline assignment: CDR1 MDHEN and CDR2 SYDVKM. This CDR3 has 13 residues. V trimming: 3 bases; J trimming: 3 bases; junction bases outside the gene matches: 1. DNA for the CDR3: TGTGCCAGCAGTTTTGCGGGGGAAGAGACCCAGTACTTC. It codes for CASSFAGEETQYF.

J is TRBJ1-4 and V is TRBV5-1, with D hard to call. Trimming removed 5 bases at V and 7 bases at J, with 15 bases between. CDR3 length: 14 residues. Germline V CDR1 and CDR2: SGHRS, YFSETQ. CDR3 nucleotides: TGCGCCAGCAGTCCCACCCCGGAGGGTGAAAAACTGTTTTTT. Translating it yields CASSPTPEGEKLFF.

This chain joins TRBV28 and TRBJ2-1; 7 nucleotides line up with TRBD2. This CDR3 is built from 17 residues. CDR1 is MDHEN, CDR2 SYDVKM, per germline. V lost 3 bases, J lost 4 bases, and 12 bases stayed unmatched. This chain's CDR3 is CASSLSISGGTYNEQFF. In DNA form, the CDR3 reads TGTGCCAGCAGTTTGTCAATTTCGGGGGGTACTTACAATGAGCAGTTCTTC.

The rearrangement links TRBV9 to TRBJ1-2; D not certain. This CDR3 has 15 residues. Germline V gives CDR1 SGDLS, CDR2 YYNGEE. Trimming took 4 bases from V and 4 from J, leaving 17 bases between them. The CDR3 is CASSLTPVELYGYTF. The CDR3 DNA is TGTGCCAGCAGCCTAACCCCCGTGGAGCTCTATGGCTACACCTTC.

This clonotype was seen a few times. This chain connects TRBV20-1 to TRBJ1-6, with unresolved D. This CDR3 has 15 amino acids. Trimming cost V 2 bases and J 8 bases, with 16 bases left between them. Germline assignment: CDR1 DFQATT and CDR2 SNEGSKA (reference sequence). CDR3 loop: CSARPPAAVDSPLHF. CDR3 coding DNA: TGCAGTGCTAGACCCCCGGCAGCGGTCGATTCACCCCTCCACTTT.

CDR3 protein: CASSQELRMTDTQYF. CDR3 DNA sequence: TGTGCCAGCAGCCAAGAGTTGAGGATGACAGATACGCAGTATTTT. The V call is TRBV4-2, the J call TRBJ2-3; D is ambiguous. The germline V gene encodes CDR1 LGHNA and CDR2 YNFKEQ. The CDR3 runs to 15 residues. Trimming removed 0 bases at V and 3 bases at J, with 10 bases between.

This clonotype has just a few counts. The chain has TRBV5-1 and TRBJ2-7, with 7 nucleotides matching TRBD2. The CDR3 totals 14 residues. The J segment lost 3 bases and the V segment lost 2 bases, leaving 5 bases of the junction unmatched. Germline assignment: CDR1 SGHRS and CDR2 YFSETQ. CDR3 nucleotide sequence: TGCGCCAGCAGCTTTGGCGGGGGATACTACGAGCAGTACTTC. This translates into CASSFGGGYYEQYF.

The chain joins TRBV20-1 to TRBJ1-4, with 8 bases identical to TRBD1. CDR1 and CDR2 from the germline V gene are DFQATT and SNEGSKA (reference sequence). Unmatched junction bases numbered 9, after V lost 0 bases and J lost 0 bases. This CDR3 has 18 amino acids. DNA for the CDR3: TGCAGTGCTAGAGATTACGGTCAGGGGGCGTCAACTAATGAAAAACTGTTTTTT. This encodes CSARDYGQGASTNEKLFF.

V is TRBV10-2 and J is TRBJ1-5; a possible D gene is TRBD1 (5 bases). V gave up 6 bases and J gave up 2 bases, with 11 bases separating them. This CDR3 contains 14 residues. The germline V gene encodes CDR1 WSHSY and CDR2 SAAADI. The CDR3 sequence: CASRRGRGNQPQHF. CDR3 DNA: TGCGCCAGCAGAAGGGGCAGGGGCAATCAGCCCCAGCATTTT.